The 32 T cell receptor beta chains below all came from one sample that was sequenced in a study of T-cell memory formation after mild COVID-19. TCRdb processed the 5' RACE reads anew with MiXCR; each CDR3 protein has one entry. The repertoire has hundreds of thousands of distinct CDR3 sequences, roughly an eighth of them found once; the top ten carry around 21%. Material for sequencing was PBMCs or a T cell subset sorted from them (not recorded which). The origin of the receptors is a man between 18 and 35 years old who had mild COVID-19 (a few samples of this study predate the infection). Cell type and time point are not known.

This clonotype turned up a few times. V and J are TRBV6-6 and TRBJ1-1, with a tentative D call TRBD1 (5 bases). Trimming took 0 bases from V and 3 from J, leaving 11 bases between them. The CDR3 length is 15 residues. Germline assignment: CDR1 MNHNY and CDR2 SVGAGI (reference sequence). CDR3 DNA: TGTGCCAGCAGTTACTCCCACAGGTCCTACACTGAAGCTTTCTTT. This translates into CASSYSHRSYTEAFF.

A few counts support this clonotype. The rearrangement uses TRBV19 and TRBJ1-5, with D tentatively TRBD1 (5 bases). V lost 7 bases to trimming and J lost 6 bases, with 22 bases between them. This CDR3 is 16 amino acids long. Germline V gives CDR1 LNHDA, CDR2 SQIVND (reference sequence). CDR3 bases: TGTGCCAGTACCTCCCCGAGGGGAGGGGTAGGTCAGCCCCAGCATTTT. It yields the protein CASTSPRGGVGQPQHF.

There are a few counts of this clonotype. The genes are TRBV20-1 and TRBJ1-3; D gene unclear. V lost 3 bases and J lost 2, with 11 bases in between. From germline, CDR1 is DFQATT and CDR2 SNEGSKA (reference sequence). The CDR3 sequence is 14 residues long. The CDR3 nucleotides read TGCAGTGCTAGGGCCTCGGGGACTGGAAACACCATATATTTT. The encoded protein is CSARASGTGNTIYF.

A few counts support this clonotype. The chain's CDR3 is CASSSQGHQETQYF. The CDR3 nucleotides read TGTGCCAGCAGTTCACAGGGACACCAAGAGACCCAGTACTTC. The J gene is TRBJ2-5, the V gene TRBV12-3 or TRBV12-4; possibly TRBD1 for D (6 bases). The ends were cut back, 4 bases at V and 0 bases at J, with 9 bases in the middle. The CDR3 runs 14 residues.

This clonotype has more than one count but fewer than ten. The chain is built from TRBV4-1 and TRBJ2-3; 7 positions match TRBD1. This CDR3 spans 18 amino acids. The ends lost 1 base at V and 0 bases at J; junction bases unmatched: 10. CDR1 and CDR2 from the germline V gene are MGHRA and YSYEKL. CDR3 DNA: TGCGCCAGCAGCCAAGGAATCCGGACAGGTTTTAGCACAGATACGCAGTATTTT. Protein product: CASSQGIRTGFSTDTQYF.

V usage is TRBV9 and J usage is TRBJ2-7; 10 nucleotides match TRBD2. Germline V gene sequence: CDR1 SGDLS, CDR2 YYNGEE. The CDR3 contains 14 residues. V lost 4 bases to trimming and J lost 6 bases; unmatched junction nucleotides: 7. CDR3 in DNA: TGTGCCAGCAGCCCGGGAGCGGGGGGGCTCGAGCAGTACTTC. Protein: CASSPGAGGLEQYF.

This clonotype came up many times. The chain has TRBV5-5 and TRBJ2-7; 7 bases map to TRBD2. Germline CDR1 reads SGHKS; CDR2 reads YYEKEE (reference sequence). The CDR3 is made up of 16 amino acids. The V gene end was trimmed by 3 bases and the J gene end by 0 bases; junction bases not matched to a gene: 9. CDR3 nucleotide sequence: TGTGCCAGCAGCTCCGCGGGGAGGGACCCCTCCTACGAGCAGTACTTC. It translates to CASSSAGRDPSYEQYF.

The rearrangement links TRBV24-1 to TRBJ1-5; no reliable D call. In germline, CDR1 is KGHDR, CDR2 SFDVKD. V lost 5 bases to trimming and J lost 9 bases, with 16 bases between them. The CDR3 consists of 14 residues. In DNA form, the CDR3 reads TGTGCCACCAGTGGTCCCTGGACCAATGTGCCCCAGCATTTT. This gives the protein CATSGPWTNVPQHF.

The chain couples TRBV6-5 to TRBJ1-5, with no clear D. This CDR3 has 15 amino acids. Germline CDR1 and CDR2: MNHEY and SVGAGI. V dropped 6 bases and J dropped 5 bases, with 17 bases sitting between them. For the CDR3, the DNA is TGTGCCAGCAGCCCGGGTTCGGGAGGGTATCAGCCCCAGCATTTT. Its protein is CASSPGSGGYQPQHF.

The V call is TRBV7-3, the J call TRBJ1-5; D not resolved. V shed 0 bases and J shed 3 bases, with 3 bases lying between them. CDR1 SGHTA and CDR2 FQGTGA come from the germline V gene. CDR3 length equals 13 residues. CDR3 DNA: TGTGCCAGCAGCTTAACGTACAATCAGCCCCAGCATTTT. It codes for CASSLTYNQPQHF.

This clonotype was picked up a small number of times. The chain is built from TRBV6-5 and TRBJ2-7; weak D call: TRBD2 (5 bases). This CDR3 has 16 residues. The V end was cut by 0 bases, the J end by 4 bases, with 16 bases between. Germline V CDR1 and CDR2: MNHEY, SVGAGI. The chain's CDR3 is CASSYSGAGLGYEQYF. The CDR3 coding sequence is TGTGCCAGCAGTTACTCGGGAGCCGGGCTGGGGTACGAGCAGTACTTC.

In this sample, this clonotype turned up a few times. The CDR3 DNA reads TGTGCCAGCAGCTTAGCGGCAGGGGCCTACAATGAGCAGTTCTTC. Its protein product is CASSLAAGAYNEQFF. The chain joins TRBV7-3 to TRBJ2-1, with a possible D match to TRBD1 (6 bases). Germline assignment: CDR1 SGHTA and CDR2 FQGTGA. The CDR3 is 15 amino acids. Trimming removed 2 bases from V and 2 bases from J, with 10 bases in between.

This clonotype was counted once. A read error may account for a junction end that differs from germline. The J gene is TRBJ1-2, the V gene TRBV5-6; TRBD1 might be the D (5 bases). This CDR3 is built from 15 residues. CDR1 SGHDT and CDR2 YYEEEE come from the germline V gene. CDR3 DNA: TGTGCCAGCTGCTTGGGGCCAAAGGGAAACTATGGCTACACCTTC. Protein: CASCLGPKGNYGYTF.

The CDR3 protein is CASSPRPSRNYGYTF. In DNA form, the CDR3 reads TGTGCCAGCAGCCCACGTCCCAGTCGGAACTATGGCTACACCTTC. The chain links TRBV3-1 to TRBJ1-2, with D hard to call. The length of the CDR3 is 15 residues. Per the germline V gene, CDR1 is LGHDT and CDR2 is YNNKEL (reference sequence). Trimming removed 4 bases at V and 2 bases at J, with 14 bases between.

The chain has TRBV19 and TRBJ1-5; 8 bases match TRBD1. The CDR3 has 16 residues. V dropped 5 bases and J dropped 2; count of bases not matched to a gene: 8. Germline loops: CDR1 LNHDA, CDR2 SQIVND (reference sequence). The CDR3 spells CASSWDRTWGNQPQHF. The CDR3 region has the DNA TGTGCCAGTAGTTGGGACAGGACGTGGGGCAATCAGCCCCAGCATTTT.

This chain connects TRBV5-4 to TRBJ2-3; 8 nucleotides align to TRBD1. The CDR3 loop spans 14 amino acids. The germline V gene encodes CDR1 SGHNT and CDR2 YYREEE (reference sequence). The V segment lost 5 bases and the J segment 3 bases; nucleotides outside the gene matches: 5. The CDR3 here is CASSPGGRTDTQYF. CDR3 nucleotide sequence: TGTGCCAGCAGTCCAGGGGGCCGTACAGATACGCAGTATTTT.

This sequence joins TRBV7-2 and TRBJ2-5; D remains unclear. CDR1 is SGHTA, CDR2 FQGNSA, per germline. V gave up 5 bases and J gave up 3 bases, with 10 bases separating them. The CDR3 is 13 amino acids. This chain's CDR3 is CASSPLGKETQYF. CDR3 bases: TGTGCCAGCAGCCCCCTGGGGAAAGAGACCCAGTACTTC.

CDR3 sequence: CASSLWASGGVEETQYF. The CDR3 bases are TGTGCCAGCAGTTTATGGGCTAGCGGGGGTGTAGAAGAGACCCAGTACTTC. V and J are TRBV27 and TRBJ2-5; 10 nucleotides line up with TRBD2. Losses at the gene ends were 1 base for V and 3 bases for J; bases not matched to a gene: 8. Germline V gene data show CDR1 as MNHEY and CDR2 as SMNVEV (reference sequence). The CDR3 contains 17 residues.

This chain uses TRBV20-1 with TRBJ2-3, with TRBD2 identical over 9 bases. The germline gives CDR1 DFQATT, CDR2 SNEGSKA (reference sequence). Germline trimming cut 3 bases from V and 14 bases from J; bases unmatched to any gene: 12. The CDR3 consists of 13 residues. This CDR3 reads CSARPAGGPTMYF. CDR3 nucleotides: TGCAGTGCTAGGCCAGCGGGGGGCCCTACGATGTATTTT.

This clonotype occurred a few times. V gene TRBV24-1 combines with J gene TRBJ1-5; weak D call: TRBD1 (5 bases). Deletions cut 2 bases from V and 10 bases from J, with 8 bases between. Germline assignment: CDR1 KGHDR and CDR2 SFDVKD. This CDR3 has 12 residues. In DNA form, the CDR3 reads TGTGCCACCAGTGATTGGGACTCTCCCCAGCATTTT. It yields the protein CATSDWDSPQHF.

This clonotype came up a few times. The chain is built from TRBV30 and TRBJ2-7; D not resolved. The CDR3 spans 12 residues. The ends were cut back, 0 bases at V and 2 bases at J, with 5 bases in the middle. Germline V lookup: CDR1 GTSNPN, CDR2 SVGIG (reference sequence). The CDR3 protein is CAWSVQAYEQYF. In nucleotides, the CDR3 is TGTGCCTGGAGTGTACAAGCCTACGAGCAGTACTTC.

The chain joins TRBV5-6 to TRBJ2-1; possibly TRBD1 for D (6 bases). The CDR3 sequence is 14 residues long. Germline loops: CDR1 SGHDT, CDR2 YYEEEE. V was trimmed by 4 bases and J by 5 bases, leaving 13 bases between them. The CDR3 DNA sequence: TGTGCCAGCAGCGTACTCGGACAGAACAATGAGCAGTTCTTC. Protein: CASSVLGQNNEQFF. Based on the CDR3 plus reference TRBV5-6 and TRBJ2-1, the full variable domain is DAGVTQSPTHLIKTRGQQVTLRCSPKSGHDTVSWYQQALGQGPQFIFQYYEEEERQRGNFPDRFSGHQFPNYSSELNVNALLLGDSALYLCASSVLGQNNEQFFGPGTRLTVL.

In this sample, this clonotype turned up a few times. This chain uses TRBV3-1 with TRBJ2-3, with 9 bases identical to TRBD2. J was trimmed by 2 bases and V by 2 bases; bases with no gene match: 2. The CDR3 totals 15 residues. The germline V gene has CDR1 LGHDT and CDR2 YNNKEL (reference sequence). As DNA, the CDR3 is TGTGCCAGCAGCCAACTAGCGGGGTTCACAGATACGCAGTATTTT. Its protein is CASSQLAGFTDTQYF.

This chain uses TRBV28 with TRBJ2-3; D ambiguous. Germline V gene lookup returns CDR1 MDHEN and CDR2 SYDVKM. This CDR3 is built from 14 residues. Trimming removed 6 bases from V and 0 bases from J, with 10 bases in between. The CDR3 sequence is CASSVTPSTDTQYF. CDR3 DNA sequence: TGTGCCAGCAGCGTGACACCAAGCACAGATACGCAGTATTTT.

This clonotype has a handful of counts. The V and J genes are TRBV12-3 or TRBV12-4 and TRBJ2-5; the match to TRBD1 covers 12 bases. V shed 5 bases and J 13 bases; nucleotides not matched to a gene: 8. CDR3 length: 13 residues. CDR3 region: CASSTGTGGGGYF. The CDR3, as DNA: TGTGCCAGCAGTACCGGGACAGGGGGCGGGGGGTACTTC.

This clonotype appeared many times. The chain carries TRBV7-9 and TRBJ1-1; D gene unclear. Germline CDR1 is SEHNR and CDR2 is FQNEAQ (reference sequence). The V end was cut by 1 base, the J end by 1 base, with 4 bases between. This CDR3 region has 13 residues. The CDR3 is CASSLVTNTEAFF. The DNA for the CDR3 is TGTGCCAGCAGCTTAGTTACGAACACTGAAGCTTTCTTT.

The table lists this clonotype with a few counts. The chain employs TRBV20-1 and TRBJ2-3; tentatively, D is TRBD1 (6 bases). The CDR3 is made up of 14 amino acids. Germline V lookup: CDR1 DFQATT, CDR2 SNEGSKA (reference sequence). V lost 6 bases, J lost 6 bases, and 19 bases lay in between. This CDR3 reads CSARLLGRGDTQYF. The DNA of the CDR3 is TGCAGTGCGCGACTCCTAGGAAGGGGGGATACGCAGTATTTT.

As regards this clonotype: A much more abundant neighbour one base away suggests this may be a read error. V is TRBV6-6 and J is TRBJ2-1; no definite D call. Germline V gene sequence: CDR1 MNHNY, CDR2 SVGAGI (reference sequence). This CDR3 has 9 residues. V lost 11 bases to trimming and J lost 6 bases, with 5 bases between them. The CDR3 region has the DNA TGTGCCTGCGGCAATGAGCAGTTCTTC. Amino acid sequence: CACGNEQFF.

This clonotype was observed at least ten times. The rearrangement joins TRBV6-6 to TRBJ2-7; TRBD2 might be the D (5 bases). V was shortened by 0 bases and J by 7 bases, with 16 bases between the two germline ends. CDR1 and CDR2 from the germline V gene are MNHNY and SVGAGI (reference sequence). The CDR3 runs to 15 residues. The CDR3 DNA follows: TGTGCCAGCAGTTACTCCGTCCTCGAAGCGGAGGAGCAGTACGTC. Residues: CASSYSVLEAEEQYV.

This clonotype was counted at least ten times. This chain uses TRBV7-2 with TRBJ2-3, with 8 bases matching TRBD2. CDR3 length: 15 amino acids. Germline trimming cut 5 bases from V and 1 base from J; bases unmatched to any gene: 5. Germline CDR1 is SGHTA and CDR2 is FQGNSA. The CDR3 DNA sequence: TGTGCCAGCAGCGTTGGACTAGCCCGCACAGATACGCAGTATTTT. Translated: CASSVGLARTDTQYF.

The table lists this clonotype with many counts. This chain uses TRBV24-1 with TRBJ2-1; D unclear. The germline gives CDR1 KGHDR, CDR2 SFDVKD. CDR3 size: 13 residues. V lost 4 bases, J lost 6 bases, and 9 bases lay in between. The CDR3 spells CATSEFGPNEQFF. In DNA form, the CDR3 reads TGTGCCACCAGTGAATTTGGCCCCAATGAGCAGTTCTTC.

V gene TRBV7-8 combines with J gene TRBJ2-1, with 9 bases fitting TRBD2. Trimming cost V 3 bases and J 8 bases; bases outside gene matches: 11. CDR1 is SGHVS, CDR2 FQNEAQ, per germline. The length of the CDR3 is 16 residues. CDR3: CASSLLAGGGADEQFF. The CDR3 nucleotides read TGTGCCAGCAGCTTGCTGGCTGGCGGGGGGGCCGATGAGCAGTTCTTC.